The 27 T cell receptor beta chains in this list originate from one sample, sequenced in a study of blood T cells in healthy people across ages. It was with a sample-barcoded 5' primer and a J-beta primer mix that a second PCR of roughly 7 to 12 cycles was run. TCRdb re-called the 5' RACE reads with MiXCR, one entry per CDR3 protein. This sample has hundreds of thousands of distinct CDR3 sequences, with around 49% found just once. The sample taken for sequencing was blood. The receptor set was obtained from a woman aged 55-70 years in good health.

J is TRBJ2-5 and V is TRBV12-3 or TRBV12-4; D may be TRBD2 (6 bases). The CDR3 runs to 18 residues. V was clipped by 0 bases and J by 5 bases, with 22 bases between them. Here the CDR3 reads CASSLARVRRDKTETQYF. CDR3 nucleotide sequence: TGTGCCAGCAGTTTAGCGCGGGTCCGGCGGGATAAAACGGAGACCCAGTACTTC.

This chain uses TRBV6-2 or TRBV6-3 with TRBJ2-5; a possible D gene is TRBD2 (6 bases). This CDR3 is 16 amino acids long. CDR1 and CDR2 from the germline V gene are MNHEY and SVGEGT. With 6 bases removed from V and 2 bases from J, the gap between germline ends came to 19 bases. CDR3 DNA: TGTGCCAGCAGCACCGAAGGCGGGAAGCTTCAAGAGACCCAGTACTTC. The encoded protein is CASSTEGGKLQETQYF.

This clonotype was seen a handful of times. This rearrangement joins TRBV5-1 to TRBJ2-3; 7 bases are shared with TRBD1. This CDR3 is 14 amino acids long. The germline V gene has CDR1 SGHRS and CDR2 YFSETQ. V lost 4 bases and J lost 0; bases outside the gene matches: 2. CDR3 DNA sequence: TGCGCCAGCAGCGGGGACAGTAGCACAGATACGCAGTATTTT. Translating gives CASSGDSSTDTQYF.

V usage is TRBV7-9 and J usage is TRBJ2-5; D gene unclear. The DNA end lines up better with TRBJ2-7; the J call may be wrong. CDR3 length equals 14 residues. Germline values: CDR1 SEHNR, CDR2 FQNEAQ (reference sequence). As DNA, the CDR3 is TGTGCCAGCAGCTTAGCACTACCGGCTCTCGAGCAGTACTTC. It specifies CASSLALPALEQYF.

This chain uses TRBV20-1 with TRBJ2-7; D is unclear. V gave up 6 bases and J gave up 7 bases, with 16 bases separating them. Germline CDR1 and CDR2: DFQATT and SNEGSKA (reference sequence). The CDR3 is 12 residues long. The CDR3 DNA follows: TGCAGTGCCCGTCCCATGATTGGGGAGCAGTACTTC. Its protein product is CSARPMIGEQYF.

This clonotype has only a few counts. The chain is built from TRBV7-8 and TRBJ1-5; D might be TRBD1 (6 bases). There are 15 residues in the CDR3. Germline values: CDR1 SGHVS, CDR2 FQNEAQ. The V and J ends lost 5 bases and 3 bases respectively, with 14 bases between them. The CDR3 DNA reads TGTGCCAGCAGCCCGGACAGTGGACACAATCAGCCCCAGCATTTT. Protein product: CASSPDSGHNQPQHF.

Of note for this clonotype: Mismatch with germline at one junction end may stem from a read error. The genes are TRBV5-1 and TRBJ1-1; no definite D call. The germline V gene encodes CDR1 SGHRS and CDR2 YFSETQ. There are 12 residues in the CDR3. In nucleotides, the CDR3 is TGCGCCAGCAGCTTCGGGAACGCTGAAGCTTTCTTT. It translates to CASSFGNAEAFF.

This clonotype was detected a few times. In DNA, the CDR3 is TGCAGTGCTTTACCATTGGGGAGCTCCTACAATGAGCAGTACTTC. It is translated as CSALPLGSSYNEQYF. The chain links TRBV20-1 to TRBJ2-1, with a weak D call TRBD2 (5 bases). The J call may be incorrect, as the DNA end agrees better with TRBJ2-7. This CDR3 contains 15 residues. Germline assignment: CDR1 DFQATT and CDR2 SNEGSKA (reference sequence).

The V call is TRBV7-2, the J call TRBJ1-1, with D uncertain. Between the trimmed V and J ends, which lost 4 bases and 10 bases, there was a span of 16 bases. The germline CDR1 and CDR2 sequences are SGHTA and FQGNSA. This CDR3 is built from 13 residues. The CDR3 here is CASSSSDSASAFF. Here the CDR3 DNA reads TGTGCCAGCAGCTCCTCGGACTCAGCGTCAGCTTTCTTT.

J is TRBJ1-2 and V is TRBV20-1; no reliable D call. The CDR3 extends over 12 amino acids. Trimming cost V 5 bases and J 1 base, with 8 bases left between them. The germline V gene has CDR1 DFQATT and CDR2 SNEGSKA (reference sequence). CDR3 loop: CSAVTVNYGYTF. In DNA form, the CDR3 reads TGCAGTGCTGTGACGGTTAACTATGGCTACACCTTC.

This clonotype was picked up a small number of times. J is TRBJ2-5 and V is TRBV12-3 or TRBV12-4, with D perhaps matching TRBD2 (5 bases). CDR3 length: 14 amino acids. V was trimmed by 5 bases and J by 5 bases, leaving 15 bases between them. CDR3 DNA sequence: TGTGCCAGCAGTCACGACGGGGTGCAGGAGACCCAGTACTTC. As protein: CASSHDGVQETQYF.

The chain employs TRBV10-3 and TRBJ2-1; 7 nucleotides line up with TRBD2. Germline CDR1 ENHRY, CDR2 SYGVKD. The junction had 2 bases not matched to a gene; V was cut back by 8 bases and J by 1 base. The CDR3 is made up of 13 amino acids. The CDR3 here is CAIRGSSYNEQFF. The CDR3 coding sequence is TGTGCCATCCGCGGGAGTTCCTACAATGAGCAGTTCTTC.

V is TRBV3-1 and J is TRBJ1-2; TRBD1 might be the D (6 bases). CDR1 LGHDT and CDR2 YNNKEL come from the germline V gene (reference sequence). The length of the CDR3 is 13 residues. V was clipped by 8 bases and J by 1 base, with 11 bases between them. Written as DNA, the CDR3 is TGTGCCAGCGGCGGACAGCTTAACTATGGCTACACCTTC. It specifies CASGGQLNYGYTF.

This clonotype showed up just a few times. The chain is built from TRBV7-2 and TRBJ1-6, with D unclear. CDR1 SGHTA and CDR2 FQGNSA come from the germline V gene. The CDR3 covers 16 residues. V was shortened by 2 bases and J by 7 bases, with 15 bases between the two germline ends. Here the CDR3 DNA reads TGTGCCAGCAGCTTATCTTTGGGTGAGGAGAATTCACCCCTCCACTTT. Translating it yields CASSLSLGEENSPLHF.

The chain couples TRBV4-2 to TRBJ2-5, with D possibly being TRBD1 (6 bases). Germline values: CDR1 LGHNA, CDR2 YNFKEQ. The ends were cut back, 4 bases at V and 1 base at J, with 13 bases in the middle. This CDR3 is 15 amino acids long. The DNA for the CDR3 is TGTGCCAGCAGCCCTTCTTCAGGGGCCCAAGAGACCCAGTACTTC. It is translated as CASSPSSGAQETQYF.

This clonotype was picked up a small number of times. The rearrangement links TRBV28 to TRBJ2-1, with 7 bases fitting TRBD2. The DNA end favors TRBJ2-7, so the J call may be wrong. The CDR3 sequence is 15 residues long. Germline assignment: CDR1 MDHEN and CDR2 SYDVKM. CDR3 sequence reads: CASSRTSATYNEQYF. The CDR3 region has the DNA TGTGCCAGCAGTCGTACTAGCGCAACCTACAATGAGCAGTACTTC.

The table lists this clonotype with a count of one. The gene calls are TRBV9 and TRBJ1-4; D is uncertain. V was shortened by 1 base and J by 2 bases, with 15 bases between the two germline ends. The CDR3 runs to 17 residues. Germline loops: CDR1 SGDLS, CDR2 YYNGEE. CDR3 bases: TGTGCCAGCAGCGTAAGTCCTTCCGGGCTGACTAATGAAAAACTGTTTTTT. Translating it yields CASSVSPSGLTNEKLFF.

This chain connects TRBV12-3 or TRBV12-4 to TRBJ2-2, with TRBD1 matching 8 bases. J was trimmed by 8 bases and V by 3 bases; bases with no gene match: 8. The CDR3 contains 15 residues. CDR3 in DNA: TGTGCCAGCAGTTTGCCCCGGGACAGGCCGGGGGAGCTGTTTTTT. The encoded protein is CASSLPRDRPGELFF.

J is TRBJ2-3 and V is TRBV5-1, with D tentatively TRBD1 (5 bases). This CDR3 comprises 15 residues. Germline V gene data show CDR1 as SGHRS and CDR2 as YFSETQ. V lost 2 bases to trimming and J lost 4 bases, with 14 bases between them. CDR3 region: CASSFNQGEADTQYF. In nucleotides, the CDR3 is TGCGCCAGCAGCTTTAACCAGGGTGAGGCAGATACGCAGTATTTT.

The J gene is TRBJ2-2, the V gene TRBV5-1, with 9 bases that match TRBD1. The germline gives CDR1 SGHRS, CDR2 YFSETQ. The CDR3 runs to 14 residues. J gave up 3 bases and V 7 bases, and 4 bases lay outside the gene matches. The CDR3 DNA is TGCGCCAGCGGCCGGGACAGGGACACCGGGGAGCTGTTTTTT. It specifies CASGRDRDTGELFF.

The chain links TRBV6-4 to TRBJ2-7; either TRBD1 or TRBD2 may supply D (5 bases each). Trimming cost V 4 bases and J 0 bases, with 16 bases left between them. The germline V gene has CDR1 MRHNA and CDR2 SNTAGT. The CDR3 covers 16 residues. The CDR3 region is CASSVGDQLLSYEQYF. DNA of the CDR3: TGTGCCAGCAGTGTCGGGGACCAACTGCTCTCCTACGAGCAGTACTTC.

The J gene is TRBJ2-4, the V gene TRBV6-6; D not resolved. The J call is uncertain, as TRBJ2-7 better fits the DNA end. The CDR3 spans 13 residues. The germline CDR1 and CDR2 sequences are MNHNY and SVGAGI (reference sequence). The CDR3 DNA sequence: TGTGCCAGCAGTTACGGTCAGTCCTACGAGCAGTACTTC. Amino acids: CASSYGQSYEQYF.

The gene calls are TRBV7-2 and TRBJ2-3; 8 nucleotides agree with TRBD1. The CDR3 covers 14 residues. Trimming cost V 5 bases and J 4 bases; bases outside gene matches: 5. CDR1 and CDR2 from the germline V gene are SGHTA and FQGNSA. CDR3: CASSRGQAPDTQYF. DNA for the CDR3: TGTGCCAGCAGCCGGGGACAGGCTCCAGATACGCAGTATTTT. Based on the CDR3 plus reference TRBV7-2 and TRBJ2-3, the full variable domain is GAGVSQSPSNKVTEKGKDVELRCDPISGHTALYWYRQSLGQGLEFLIYFQGNSAPDKSGLPSDRFSAERTGGSVSTLTIQRTQQEDSAVYLCASSRGQAPDTQYFGPGTRLTVL.

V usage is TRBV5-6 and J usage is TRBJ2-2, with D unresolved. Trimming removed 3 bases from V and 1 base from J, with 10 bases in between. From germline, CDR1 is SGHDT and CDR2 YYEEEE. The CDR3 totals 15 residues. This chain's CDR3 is CASSSNWGNTGELFF. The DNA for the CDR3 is TGTGCCAGCAGCTCAAACTGGGGGAACACCGGGGAGCTGTTTTTT. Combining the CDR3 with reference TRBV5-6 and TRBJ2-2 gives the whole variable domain DAGVTQSPTHLIKTRGQQVTLRCSPKSGHDTVSWYQQALGQGPQFIFQYYEEEERQRGNFPDRFSGHQFPNYSSELNVNALLLGDSALYLCASSSNWGNTGELFFGEGSRLTVL.

CDR3 loop: CASSENGRTSYEQYF. The CDR3 nucleotides are TGTGCCAGCAGTGAAAACGGGAGAACCTCCTACGAGCAGTACTTC. The chain joins TRBV2 to TRBJ2-7; weak D call: TRBD2 (6 bases). This CDR3 comprises 15 residues. The germline CDR1 and CDR2 sequences are SNHLY and FYNNEI. Trimming left V 2 bases short and J 0 bases short, with 11 bases between.

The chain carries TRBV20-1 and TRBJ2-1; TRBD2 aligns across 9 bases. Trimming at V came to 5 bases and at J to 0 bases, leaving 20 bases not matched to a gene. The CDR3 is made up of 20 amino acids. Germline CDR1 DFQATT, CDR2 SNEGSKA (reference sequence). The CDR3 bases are TGCAGTGCTTACCAGTATCACCATGAGACTAGCGGTCCCTCCTACAATGAGCAGTTCTTC. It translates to CSAYQYHHETSGPSYNEQFF.

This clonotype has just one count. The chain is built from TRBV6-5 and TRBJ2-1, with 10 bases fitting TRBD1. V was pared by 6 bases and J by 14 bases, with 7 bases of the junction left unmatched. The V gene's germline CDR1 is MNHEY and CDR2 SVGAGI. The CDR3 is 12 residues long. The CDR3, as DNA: TGTGCCAGCAGCGATCCCGGACAGGGGGAGTTCTTC. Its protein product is CASSDPGQGEFF.